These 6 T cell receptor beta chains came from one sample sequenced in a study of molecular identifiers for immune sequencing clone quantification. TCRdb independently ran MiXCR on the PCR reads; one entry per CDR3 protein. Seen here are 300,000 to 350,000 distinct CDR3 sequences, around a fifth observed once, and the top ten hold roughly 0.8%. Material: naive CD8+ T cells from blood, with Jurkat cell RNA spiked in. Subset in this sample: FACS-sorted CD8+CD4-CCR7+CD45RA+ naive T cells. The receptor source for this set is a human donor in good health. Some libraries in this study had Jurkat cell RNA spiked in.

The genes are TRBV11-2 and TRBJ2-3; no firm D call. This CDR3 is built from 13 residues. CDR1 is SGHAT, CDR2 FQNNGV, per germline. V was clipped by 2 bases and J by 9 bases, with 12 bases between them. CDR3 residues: CASSLFLNKTQYF. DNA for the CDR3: TGTGCCAGCAGCTTATTTCTCAACAAGACGCAGTATTTT.

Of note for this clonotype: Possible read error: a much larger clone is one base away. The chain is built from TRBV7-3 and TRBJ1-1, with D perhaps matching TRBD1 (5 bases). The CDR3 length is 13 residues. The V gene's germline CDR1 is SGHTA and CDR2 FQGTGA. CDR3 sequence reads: CVSSWGMNTEAFF. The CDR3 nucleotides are TGTGTCAGCAGCTGGGGCATGAACACTGAAGCTTTCTTT.

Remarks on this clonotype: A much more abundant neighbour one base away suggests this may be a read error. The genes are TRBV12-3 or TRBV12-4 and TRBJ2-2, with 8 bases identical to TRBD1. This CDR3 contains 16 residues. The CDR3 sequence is CASSTSRDRNTGGLFF. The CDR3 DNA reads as TGTGCCAGCTCTACTTCACGGGACAGGAACACCGGGGGGCTGTTTTTT.

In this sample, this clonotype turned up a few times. The CDR3 loop reads CATSRLNTGELFF. CDR3 sequence (DNA): TGTGCCACCTCCAGACTGAACACCGGGGAGCTGTTTTTT. V and J are TRBV2 and TRBJ2-2, with D uncertain. The CDR3 loop spans 13 amino acids. V was cut by 10 bases and J by 1 base, with 10 bases left in between. Germline CDR1 reads SNHLY; CDR2 reads FYNNEI.

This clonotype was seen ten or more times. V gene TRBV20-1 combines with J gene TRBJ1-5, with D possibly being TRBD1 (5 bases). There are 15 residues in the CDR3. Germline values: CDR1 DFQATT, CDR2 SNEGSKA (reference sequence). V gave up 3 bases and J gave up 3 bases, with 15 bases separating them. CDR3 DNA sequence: TGCAGTGCTAGTCCCTTCGACAGCCCCAATCAGCCCCAGCATTTT. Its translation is CSASPFDSPNQPQHF.

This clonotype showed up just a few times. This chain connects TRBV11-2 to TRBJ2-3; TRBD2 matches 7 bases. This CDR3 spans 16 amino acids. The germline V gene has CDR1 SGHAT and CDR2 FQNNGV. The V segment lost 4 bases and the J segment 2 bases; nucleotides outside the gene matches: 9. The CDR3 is CASSSAAGFLTDTQYF. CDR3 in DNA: TGTGCCAGCAGCTCTGCAGCGGGATTTCTCACAGATACGCAGTATTTT.